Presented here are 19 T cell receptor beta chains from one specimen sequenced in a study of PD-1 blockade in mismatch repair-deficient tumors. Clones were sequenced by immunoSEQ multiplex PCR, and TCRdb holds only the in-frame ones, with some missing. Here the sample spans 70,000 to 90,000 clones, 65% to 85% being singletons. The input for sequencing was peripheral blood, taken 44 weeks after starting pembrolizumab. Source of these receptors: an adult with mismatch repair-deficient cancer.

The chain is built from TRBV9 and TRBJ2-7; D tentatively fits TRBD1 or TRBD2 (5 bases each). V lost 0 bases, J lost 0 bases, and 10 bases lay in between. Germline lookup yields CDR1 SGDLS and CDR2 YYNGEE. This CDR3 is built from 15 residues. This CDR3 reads CASSVDIGASYEQYF. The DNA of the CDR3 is TGTGCCAGCAGCGTAGATATCGGGGCCTCCTACGAGCAGTACTTC.

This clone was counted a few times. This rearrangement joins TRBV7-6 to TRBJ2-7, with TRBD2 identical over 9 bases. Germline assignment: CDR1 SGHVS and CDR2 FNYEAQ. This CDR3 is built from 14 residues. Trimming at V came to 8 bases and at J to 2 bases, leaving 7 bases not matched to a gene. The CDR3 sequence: CASGLASGAYEQYF. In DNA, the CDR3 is TGTGCCAGCGGTCTAGCTAGCGGGGCCTACGAGCAGTACTTC.

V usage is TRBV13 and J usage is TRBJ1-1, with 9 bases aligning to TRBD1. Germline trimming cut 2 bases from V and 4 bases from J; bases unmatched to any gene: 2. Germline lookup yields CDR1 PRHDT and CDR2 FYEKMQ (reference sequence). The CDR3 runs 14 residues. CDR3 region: CASSLTGGVTEAFF. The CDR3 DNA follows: TGTGCCAGCAGCTTAACAGGGGGCGTCACTGAAGCTTTCTTT.

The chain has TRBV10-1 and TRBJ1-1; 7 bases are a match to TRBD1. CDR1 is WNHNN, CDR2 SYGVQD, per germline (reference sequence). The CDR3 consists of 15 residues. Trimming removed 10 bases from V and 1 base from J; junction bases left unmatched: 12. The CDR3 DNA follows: TGCGCCACCTTAGTCCGGGACAGCGAGAACACTGAAGCTTTCTTT. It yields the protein CATLVRDSENTEAFF.

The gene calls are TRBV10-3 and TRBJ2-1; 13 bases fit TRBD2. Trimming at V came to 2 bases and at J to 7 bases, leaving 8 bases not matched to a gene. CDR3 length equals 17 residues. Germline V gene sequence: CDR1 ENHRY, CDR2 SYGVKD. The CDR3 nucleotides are TGTGCCATCAGTGAGATCCGACTAGCGGGAGGCGGGAATGAGCAGTTCTTC. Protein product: CAISEIRLAGGGNEQFF.

In DNA form, the CDR3 reads TGTGCCAGCAATCACCGGGACAGGAGCTCCTACGAGCAGTACTTC. Translating gives CASNHRDRSSYEQYF. The rearrangement links TRBV6-1 to TRBJ2-7; 8 bases are a match to TRBD1. With V trimmed by 7 bases and J by 0 bases, 8 bases remained unmatched. This CDR3 is built from 15 residues. Germline CDR1 reads MNHNS; CDR2 reads SASEGT.

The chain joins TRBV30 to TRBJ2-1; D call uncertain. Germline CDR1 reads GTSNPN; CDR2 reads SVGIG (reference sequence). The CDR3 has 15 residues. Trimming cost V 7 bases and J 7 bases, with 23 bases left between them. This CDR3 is CASQWAPAGGNEQFF. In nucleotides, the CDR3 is TGTGCCTCCCAGTGGGCCCCAGCAGGTGGAAATGAGCAGTTCTTC.

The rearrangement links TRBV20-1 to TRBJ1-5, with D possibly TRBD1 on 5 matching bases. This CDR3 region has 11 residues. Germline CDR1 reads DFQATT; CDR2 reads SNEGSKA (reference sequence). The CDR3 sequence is CGSGGLRAQHF. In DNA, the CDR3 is TGCGGATCTGGTGGGCTCAGGGCCCAGCATTTT.

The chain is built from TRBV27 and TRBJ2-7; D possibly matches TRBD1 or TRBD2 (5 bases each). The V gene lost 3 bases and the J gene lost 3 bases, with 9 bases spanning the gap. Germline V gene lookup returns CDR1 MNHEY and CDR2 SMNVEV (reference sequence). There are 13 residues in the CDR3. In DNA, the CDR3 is TGTGCCAGCAGTTTGAGGGGTAACTACGAGCAGTACTTC. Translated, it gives CASSLRGNYEQYF.

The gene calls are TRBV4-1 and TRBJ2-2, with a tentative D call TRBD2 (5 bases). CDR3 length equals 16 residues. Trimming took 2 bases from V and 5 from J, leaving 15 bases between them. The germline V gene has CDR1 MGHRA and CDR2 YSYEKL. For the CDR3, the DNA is TGCGCCAGCAGCCAAATAAGTCGGACTGGGACCGGGGAGCTGTTTTTT. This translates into CASSQISRTGTGELFF.

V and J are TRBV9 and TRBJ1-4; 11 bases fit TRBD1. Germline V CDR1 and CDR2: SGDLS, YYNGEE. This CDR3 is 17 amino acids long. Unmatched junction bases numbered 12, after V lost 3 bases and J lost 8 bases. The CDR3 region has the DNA TGTGCCAGCAGCGCGGGACAGGGGGAGCAAAGATCAGAAAAACTGTTTTTT. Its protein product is CASSAGQGEQRSEKLFF. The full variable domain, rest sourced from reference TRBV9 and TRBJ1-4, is DSGVTQTPKHLITATGQRVTLRCSPRSGDLSVYWYQQSLDQGLQFLIQYYNGEERAKGNILERFSAQQFPDLHSELNLSSLELGDSALYFCASSAGQGEQRSEKLFFGSGTQLSVL.

The CDR3: CASSEQTVRNYGYTF. The CDR3 nucleotides read TGTGCCAGCAGTGAACAGACAGTTCGGAACTATGGCTACACCTTC. The rearrangement joins TRBV6-1 to TRBJ1-2; D is perhaps TRBD1 (5 bases). V was trimmed by 2 bases and J by 2 bases, leaving 12 bases between them. Germline V gene sequence: CDR1 MNHNS, CDR2 SASEGT. The CDR3 has 15 residues.

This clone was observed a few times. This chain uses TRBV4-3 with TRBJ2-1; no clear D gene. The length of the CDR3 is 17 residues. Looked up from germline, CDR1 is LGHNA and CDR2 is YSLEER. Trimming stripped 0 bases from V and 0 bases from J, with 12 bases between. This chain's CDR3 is CASSQDVGSSSYNEQFF. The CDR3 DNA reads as TGCGCCAGCAGCCAAGATGTGGGCTCGAGCTCCTACAATGAGCAGTTCTTC.

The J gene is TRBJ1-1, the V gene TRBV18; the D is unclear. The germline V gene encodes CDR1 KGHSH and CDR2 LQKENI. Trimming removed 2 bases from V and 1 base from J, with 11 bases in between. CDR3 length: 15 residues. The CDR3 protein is CASSPYGGGNTEAFF. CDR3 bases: TGTGCCAGCTCACCATACGGTGGAGGGAACACTGAAGCTTTCTTT. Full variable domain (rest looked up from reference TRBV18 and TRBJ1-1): NAGVMQNPRHLVRRRGQEARLRCSPMKGHSHVYWYRQLPEEGLKFMVYLQKENIIDESGMPKERFSAEFPKEGPSILRIQQVVRGDSAAYFCASSPYGGGNTEAFFGQGTRLTVV.

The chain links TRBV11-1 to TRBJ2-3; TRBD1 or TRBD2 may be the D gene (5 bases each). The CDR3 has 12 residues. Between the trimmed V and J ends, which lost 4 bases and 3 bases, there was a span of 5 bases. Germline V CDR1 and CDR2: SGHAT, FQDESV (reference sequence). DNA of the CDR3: TGTGCCAGCAGCTGGGGGACAGATACGCAGTATTTT. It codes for CASSWGTDTQYF.

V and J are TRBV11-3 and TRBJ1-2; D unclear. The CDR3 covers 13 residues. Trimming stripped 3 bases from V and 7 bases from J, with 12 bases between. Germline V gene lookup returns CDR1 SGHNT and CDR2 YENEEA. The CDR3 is CASSFGRTSGYTF. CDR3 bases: TGTGCCAGCAGCTTCGGGAGGACCTCTGGCTACACCTTC.

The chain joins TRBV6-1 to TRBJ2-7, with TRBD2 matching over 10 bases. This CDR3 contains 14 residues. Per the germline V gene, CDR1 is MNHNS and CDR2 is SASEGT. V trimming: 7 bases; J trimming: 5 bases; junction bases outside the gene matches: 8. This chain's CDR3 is CASKAGGLGNEQYF. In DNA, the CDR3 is TGTGCCAGCAAAGCGGGAGGGTTAGGGAACGAGCAGTACTTC.

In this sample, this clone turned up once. CDR3 in amino acids: CASIRLGLAAYNEQFF. In nucleotides, the CDR3 is TGTGCCAGCATCCGATTAGGACTAGCGGCCTACAATGAGCAGTTCTTC. This chain joins TRBV13 and TRBJ2-1, with TRBD2 matching 10 bases. Germline-derived CDR1 and CDR2 are PRHDT and FYEKMQ (reference sequence). V gave up 7 bases and J gave up 2 bases; unmatched junction bases: 8. The CDR3 is 16 amino acids.

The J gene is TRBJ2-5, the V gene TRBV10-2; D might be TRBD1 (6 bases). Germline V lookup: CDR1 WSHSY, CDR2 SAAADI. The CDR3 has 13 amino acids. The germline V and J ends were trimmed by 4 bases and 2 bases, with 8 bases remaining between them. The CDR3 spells CASSAQGQETQYF. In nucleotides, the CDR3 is TGCGCCAGCAGTGCACAGGGTCAAGAGACCCAGTACTTC.